The source of this T cell receptor beta chain is a study of T cell repertoires in cytomegalovirus infection. V lost 2 bases to trimming and J lost 4 bases, with 8 bases between them. The length of the CDR3 is 14 residues. Per germline, CDR1 LNHDA and CDR2 SQIVND (reference sequence). MiXCR was run by TCRdb on the reads, yielding one entry per CDR3 protein. The sample consists of roughly 600,000 distinct CDR3 sequences, roughly 26% of them appearing once. The clonotype was recovered from a human donor in good health (CMV status not recorded). Some clones in this sample may be carry-over from other donors' samples. Sequences were obtained from CD8+ T cells from PBMCs. The chain joins TRBV19 to TRBJ1-4; D gene ambiguous. Written as DNA, the CDR3 is TGTGCCAGTAGTATACGTCAGCTTAATGAAAAACTGTTTTTT. This sequence encodes CASSIRQLNEKLFF.